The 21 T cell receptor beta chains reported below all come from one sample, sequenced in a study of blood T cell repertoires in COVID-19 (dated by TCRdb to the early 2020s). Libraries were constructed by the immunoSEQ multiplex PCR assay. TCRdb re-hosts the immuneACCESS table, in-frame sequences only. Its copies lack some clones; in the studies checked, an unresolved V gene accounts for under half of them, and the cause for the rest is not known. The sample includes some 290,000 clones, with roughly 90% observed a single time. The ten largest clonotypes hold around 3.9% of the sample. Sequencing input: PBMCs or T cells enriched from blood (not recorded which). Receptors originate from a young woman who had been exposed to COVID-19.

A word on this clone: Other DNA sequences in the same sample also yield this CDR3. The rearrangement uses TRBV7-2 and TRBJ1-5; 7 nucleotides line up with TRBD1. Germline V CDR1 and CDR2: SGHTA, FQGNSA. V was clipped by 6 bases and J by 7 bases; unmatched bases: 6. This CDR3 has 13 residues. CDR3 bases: TGTGCCAGCAGGGAAGACAGGGTCCAGCCCCAGCATTTT. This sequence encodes CASREDRVQPQHF.

The CDR3 nucleotides are TGTGCCAGCAGCGTTACAGGGGGGTCCCTATACGAGCAGTACTTC. It translates to CASSVTGGSLYEQYF. The chain combines TRBV7-9 with TRBJ2-7; the match to TRBD1 covers 8 bases. The germline V gene has CDR1 SEHNR and CDR2 FQNEAQ (reference sequence). The CDR3 has 15 amino acids. V gave up 5 bases and J gave up 4 bases; unmatched junction bases: 10.

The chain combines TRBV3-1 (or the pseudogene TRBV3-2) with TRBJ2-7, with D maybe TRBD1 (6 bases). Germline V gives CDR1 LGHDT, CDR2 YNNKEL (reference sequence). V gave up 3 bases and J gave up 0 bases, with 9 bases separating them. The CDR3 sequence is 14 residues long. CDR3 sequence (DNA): TGTGCCAGCAGCCAGGGGGCTAGCTCCTACGAGCAGTACTTC. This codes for CASSQGASSYEQYF.

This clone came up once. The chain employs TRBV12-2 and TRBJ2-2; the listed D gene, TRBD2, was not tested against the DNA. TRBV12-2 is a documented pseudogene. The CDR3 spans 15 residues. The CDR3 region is CASWRGGSVTGELFF. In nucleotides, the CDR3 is TGTGCAAGCTGGCGGGGGGGCTCGGTCACCGGGGAGCTGTTTTTT.

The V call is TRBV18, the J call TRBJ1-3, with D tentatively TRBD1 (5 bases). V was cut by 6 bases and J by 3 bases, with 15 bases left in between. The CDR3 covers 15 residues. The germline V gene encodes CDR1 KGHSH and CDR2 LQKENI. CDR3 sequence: CASSPIKGNGNTIYF. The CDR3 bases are TGTGCCAGCTCGCCTATCAAGGGGAATGGAAACACCATATATTTT.

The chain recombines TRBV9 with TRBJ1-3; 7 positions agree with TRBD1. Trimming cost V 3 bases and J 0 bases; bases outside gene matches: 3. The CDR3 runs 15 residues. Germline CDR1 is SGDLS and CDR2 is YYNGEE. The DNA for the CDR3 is TGTGCCAGCAGCGCCGGGACAGTCTCTGGAAACACCATATATTTT. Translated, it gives CASSAGTVSGNTIYF.

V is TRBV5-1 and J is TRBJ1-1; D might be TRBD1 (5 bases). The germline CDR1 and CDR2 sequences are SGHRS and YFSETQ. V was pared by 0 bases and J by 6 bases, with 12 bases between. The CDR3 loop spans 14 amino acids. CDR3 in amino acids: CASSLVVAGPEAFF. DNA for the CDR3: TGCGCCAGCAGCTTGGTTGTGGCAGGGCCTGAAGCTTTCTTT.

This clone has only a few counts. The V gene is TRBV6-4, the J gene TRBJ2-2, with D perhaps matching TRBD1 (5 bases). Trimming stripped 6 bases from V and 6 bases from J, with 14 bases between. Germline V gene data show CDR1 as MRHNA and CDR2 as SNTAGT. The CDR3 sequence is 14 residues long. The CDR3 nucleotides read TGTGCCAGCAGCGTGGACACTGGCGCCGGGGAGCTGTTTTTT. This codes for CASSVDTGAGELFF.

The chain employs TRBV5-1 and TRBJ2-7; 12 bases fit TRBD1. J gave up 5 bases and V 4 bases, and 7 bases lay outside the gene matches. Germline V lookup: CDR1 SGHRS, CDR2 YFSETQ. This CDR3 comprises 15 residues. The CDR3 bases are TGCGCCAGCAGCCTGGGGGACAGGGGGCTCCACGAGCAGTACTTC. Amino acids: CASSLGDRGLHEQYF. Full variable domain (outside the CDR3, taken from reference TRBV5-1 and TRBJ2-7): KAGVTQTPRYLIKTRGQQVTLSCSPISGHRSVSWYQQTPGQGLQFLFEYFSETQRNKGNFPGRFSGRQFSNSRSEMNVSTLELGDSALYLCASSLGDRGLHEQYFGPGTRLTVT.

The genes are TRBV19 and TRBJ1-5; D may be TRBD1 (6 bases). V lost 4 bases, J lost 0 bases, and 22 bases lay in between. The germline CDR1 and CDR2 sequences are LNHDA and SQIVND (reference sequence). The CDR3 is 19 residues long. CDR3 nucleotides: TGTGCCAGTAGTAGGAGAGGGGTAGGGCAGGGACATAGCAATCAGCCCCAGCATTTT. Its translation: CASSRRGVGQGHSNQPQHF.

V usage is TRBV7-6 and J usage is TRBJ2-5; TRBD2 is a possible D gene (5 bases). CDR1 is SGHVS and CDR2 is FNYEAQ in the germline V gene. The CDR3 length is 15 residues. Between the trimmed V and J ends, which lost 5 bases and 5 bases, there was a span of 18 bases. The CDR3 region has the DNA TGTGCCAGCAGCGCGGAGGCGTCTACGGGGGAGACCCAGTACTTC. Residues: CASSAEASTGETQYF.

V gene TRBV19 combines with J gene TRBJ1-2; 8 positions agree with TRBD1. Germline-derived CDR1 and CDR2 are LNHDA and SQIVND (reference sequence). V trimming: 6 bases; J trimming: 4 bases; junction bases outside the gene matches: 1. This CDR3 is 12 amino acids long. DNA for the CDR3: TGTGCCAGTAGGGGACAGGCCTATGGCTACACCTTC. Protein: CASRGQAYGYTF. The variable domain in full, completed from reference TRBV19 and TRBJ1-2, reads DGGITQSPKYLFRKEGQNVTLSCEQNLNHDAMYWYRQDPGQGLRLIYYSQIVNDFQKGDIAEGYSVSREKKESFPLTVTSAQKNPTAFYLCASRGQAYGYTFGSGTRLTVV.

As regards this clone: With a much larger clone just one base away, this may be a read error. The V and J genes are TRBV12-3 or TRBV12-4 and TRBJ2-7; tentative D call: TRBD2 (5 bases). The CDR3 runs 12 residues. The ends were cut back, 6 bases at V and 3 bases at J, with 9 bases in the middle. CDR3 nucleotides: TGTGCCAGCAGCCGACTATTCTACGAGCAGTACTTC. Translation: CASSRLFYEQYF.

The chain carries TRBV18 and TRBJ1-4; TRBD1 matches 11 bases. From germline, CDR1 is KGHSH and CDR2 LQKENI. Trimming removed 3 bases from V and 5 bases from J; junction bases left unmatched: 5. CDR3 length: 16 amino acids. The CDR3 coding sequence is TGTGCCAGCTCACCTAGGACAGGGGGCCGCAATGAAAAACTGTTTTTT. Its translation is CASSPRTGGRNEKLFF.

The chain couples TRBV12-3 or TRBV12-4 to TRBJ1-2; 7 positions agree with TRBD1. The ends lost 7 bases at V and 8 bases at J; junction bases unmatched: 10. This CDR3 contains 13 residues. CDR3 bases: TGTGCCAGCAACGGACAGGAACGAGAGGGCTACACCTTC. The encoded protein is CASNGQEREGYTF.

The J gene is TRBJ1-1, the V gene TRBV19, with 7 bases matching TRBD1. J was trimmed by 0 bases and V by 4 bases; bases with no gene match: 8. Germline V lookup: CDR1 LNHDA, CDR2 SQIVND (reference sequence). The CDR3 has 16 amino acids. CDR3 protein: CASSKRTGVLNTEAFF. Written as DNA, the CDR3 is TGTGCCAGTAGTAAGCGAACAGGGGTCCTGAACACTGAAGCTTTCTTT.

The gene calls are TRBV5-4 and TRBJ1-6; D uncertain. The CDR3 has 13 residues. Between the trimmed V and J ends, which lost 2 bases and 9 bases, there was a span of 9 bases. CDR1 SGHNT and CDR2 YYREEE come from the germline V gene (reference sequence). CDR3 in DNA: TGTGCCAGCAGCTTACAAGAGGTTTCACCCCTCCACTTT. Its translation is CASSLQEVSPLHF.

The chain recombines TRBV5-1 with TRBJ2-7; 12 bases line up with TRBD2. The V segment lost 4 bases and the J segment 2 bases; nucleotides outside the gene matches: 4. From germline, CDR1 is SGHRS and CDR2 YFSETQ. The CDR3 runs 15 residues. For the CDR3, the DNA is TGCGCCAGCAGCACCGGACTAGCGGGGACCTACGAGCAGTACTTC. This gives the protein CASSTGLAGTYEQYF.

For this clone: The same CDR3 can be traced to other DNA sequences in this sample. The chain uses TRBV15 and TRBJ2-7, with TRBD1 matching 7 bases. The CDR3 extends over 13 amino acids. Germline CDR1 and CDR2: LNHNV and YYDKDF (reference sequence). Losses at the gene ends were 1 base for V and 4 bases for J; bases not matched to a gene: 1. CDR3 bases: TGTGCCACCAGCAGAGGGACAGGATACGAGCAGTACTTC. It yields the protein CATSRGTGYEQYF. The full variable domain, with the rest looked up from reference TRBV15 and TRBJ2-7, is DAMVIQNPRYQVTQFGKPVTLSCSQTLNHNVMYWYQQKSSQAPKLLFHYYDKDFNNEADTPDNFQSRRPNTSFCFLDIRSPGLGDTAMYLCATSRGTGYEQYFGPGTRLTVT.

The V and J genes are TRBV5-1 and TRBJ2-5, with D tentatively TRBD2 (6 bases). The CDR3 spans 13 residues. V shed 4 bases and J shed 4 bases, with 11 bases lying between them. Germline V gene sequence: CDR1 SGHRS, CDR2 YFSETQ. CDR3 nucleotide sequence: TGCGCCAGCAGCGAAGCCGGGGGAGAGACCCAGTACTTC. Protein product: CASSEAGGETQYF.

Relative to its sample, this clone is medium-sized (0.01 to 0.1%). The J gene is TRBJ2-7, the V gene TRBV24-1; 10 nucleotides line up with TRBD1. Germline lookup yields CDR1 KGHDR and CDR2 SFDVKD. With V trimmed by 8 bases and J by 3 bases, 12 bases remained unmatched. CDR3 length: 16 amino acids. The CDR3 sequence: CATMDSIRDRGYEQYF. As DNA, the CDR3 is TGTGCCACCATGGATTCTATCCGGGACAGGGGCTACGAGCAGTACTTC.